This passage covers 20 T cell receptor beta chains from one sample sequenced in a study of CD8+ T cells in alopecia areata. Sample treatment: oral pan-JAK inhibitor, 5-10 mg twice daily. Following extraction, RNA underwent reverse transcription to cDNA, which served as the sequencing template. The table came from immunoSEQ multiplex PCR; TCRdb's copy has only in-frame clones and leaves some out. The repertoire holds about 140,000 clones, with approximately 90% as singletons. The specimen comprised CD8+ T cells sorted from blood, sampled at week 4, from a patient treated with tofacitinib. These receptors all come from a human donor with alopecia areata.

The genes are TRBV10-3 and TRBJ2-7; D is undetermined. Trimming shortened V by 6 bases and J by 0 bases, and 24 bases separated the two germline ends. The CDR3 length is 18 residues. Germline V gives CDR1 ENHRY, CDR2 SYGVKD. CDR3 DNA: TGTGCCATCAGCGCCACTTTTGCTGACAACCTGGGCTCCTACGAGCAGTACTTC. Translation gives CAISATFADNLGSYEQYF.

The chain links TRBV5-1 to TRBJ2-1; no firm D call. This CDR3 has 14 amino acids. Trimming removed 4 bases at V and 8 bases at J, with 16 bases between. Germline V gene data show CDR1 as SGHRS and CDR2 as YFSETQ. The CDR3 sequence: CASSADGSVDEQFF. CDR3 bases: TGCGCCAGCAGCGCAGACGGGTCCGTGGATGAGCAGTTCTTC.

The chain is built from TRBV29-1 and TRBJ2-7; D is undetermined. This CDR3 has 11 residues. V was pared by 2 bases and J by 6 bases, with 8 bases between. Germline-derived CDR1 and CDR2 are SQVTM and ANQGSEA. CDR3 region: CSVEFSREQYF. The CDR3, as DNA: TGCAGCGTTGAATTTTCTCGCGAGCAGTACTTC.

CDR3 sequence reads: CASSPPRDSGNTIYF. CDR3 nucleotide sequence: TGTGCCAGCAGCCCCCCACGCGACTCTGGAAACACCATATATTTT. The chain recombines TRBV7-6 with TRBJ1-3; D is undetermined. The germline V gene encodes CDR1 SGHVS and CDR2 FNYEAQ. Trimming left V 5 bases short and J 0 bases short, with 11 bases between. This CDR3 has 15 amino acids.

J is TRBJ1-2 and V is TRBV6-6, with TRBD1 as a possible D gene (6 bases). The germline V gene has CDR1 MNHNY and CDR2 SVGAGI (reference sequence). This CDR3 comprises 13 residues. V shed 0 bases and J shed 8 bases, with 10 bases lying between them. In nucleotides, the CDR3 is TGTGCCAGCAGTTACTCTCCGGGGGCCGGCTACACCTTC. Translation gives CASSYSPGAGYTF.

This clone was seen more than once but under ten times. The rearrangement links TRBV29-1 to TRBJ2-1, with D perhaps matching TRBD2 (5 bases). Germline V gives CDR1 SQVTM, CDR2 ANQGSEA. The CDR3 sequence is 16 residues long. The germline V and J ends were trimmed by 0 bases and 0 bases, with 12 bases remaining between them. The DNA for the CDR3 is TGCAGCGTTGAAGATCTTCGGGGATACTCCTACAATGAGCAGTTCTTC. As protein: CSVEDLRGYSYNEQFF.

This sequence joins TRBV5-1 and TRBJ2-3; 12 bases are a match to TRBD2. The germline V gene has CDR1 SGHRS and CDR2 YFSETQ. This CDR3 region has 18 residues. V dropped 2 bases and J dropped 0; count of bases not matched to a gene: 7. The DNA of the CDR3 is TGCGCCAGCAGCTTTAGACTAGCGGGAGTAGAGAGCACAGATACGCAGTATTTT. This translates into CASSFRLAGVESTDTQYF.

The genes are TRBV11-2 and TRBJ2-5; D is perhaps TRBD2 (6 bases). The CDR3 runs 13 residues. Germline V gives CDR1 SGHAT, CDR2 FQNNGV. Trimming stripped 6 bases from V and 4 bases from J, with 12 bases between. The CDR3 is CASRLAGGETQYF. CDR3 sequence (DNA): TGTGCCAGCAGACTAGCTGGGGGAGAGACCCAGTACTTC.

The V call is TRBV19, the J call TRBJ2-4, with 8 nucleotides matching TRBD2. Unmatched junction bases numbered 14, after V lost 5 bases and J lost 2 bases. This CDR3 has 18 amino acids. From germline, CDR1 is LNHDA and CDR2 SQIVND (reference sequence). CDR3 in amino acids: CASSLNLPGSGTKNIQYF. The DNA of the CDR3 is TGTGCCAGTAGTCTCAATTTACCGGGTAGCGGGACCAAAAACATTCAGTACTTC.

The CDR3 sequence: CASFSRTGPYYNEQFF. DNA of the CDR3: TGTGCCAGCTTTTCGAGGACAGGCCCTTATTACAATGAGCAGTTCTTC. The chain carries TRBV18 and TRBJ2-1; 7 bases align to TRBD1. Trimming removed 7 bases from V and 4 bases from J; junction bases left unmatched: 13. CDR3 length: 16 residues. Germline V gene sequence: CDR1 KGHSH, CDR2 LQKENI.

The CDR3 bases are TGTGCCTGGAGTGTAAGTGTGGGGTACGAGCAGTACTTC. Its protein is CAWSVSVGYEQYF. The V and J genes are TRBV30 and TRBJ2-7; D remains unclear. V lost 0 bases and J lost 4, with 10 bases in between. Germline V gives CDR1 GTSNPN, CDR2 SVGIG (reference sequence). This CDR3 contains 13 residues.

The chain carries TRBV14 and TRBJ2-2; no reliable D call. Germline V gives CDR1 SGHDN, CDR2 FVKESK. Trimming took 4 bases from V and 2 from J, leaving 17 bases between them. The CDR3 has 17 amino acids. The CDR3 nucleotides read TGTGCCAGCAGCCCATATCGGAGACTCACAAACACCGGGGAGCTGTTTTTT. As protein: CASSPYRRLTNTGELFF. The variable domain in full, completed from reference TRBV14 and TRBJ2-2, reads EAGVTQFPSHSVIEKGQTVTLRCDPISGHDNLYWYRRVMGKEIKFLLHFVKESKQDESGMPNNRFLAERTGGTYSTLKVQPAELEDSGVYFCASSPYRRLTNTGELFFGEGSRLTVL.

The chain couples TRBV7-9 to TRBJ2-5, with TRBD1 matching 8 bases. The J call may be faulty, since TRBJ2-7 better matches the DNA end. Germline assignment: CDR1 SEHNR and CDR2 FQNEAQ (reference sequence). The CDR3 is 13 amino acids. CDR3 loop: CASRPGTGYEQYF. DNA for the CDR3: TGTGCCAGCAGGCCCGGGACAGGCTACGAGCAGTACTTC.

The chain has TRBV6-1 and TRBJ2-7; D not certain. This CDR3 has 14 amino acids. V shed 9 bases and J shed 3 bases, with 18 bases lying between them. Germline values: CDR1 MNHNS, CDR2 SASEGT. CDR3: CASGENLMSYEQYF. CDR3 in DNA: TGTGCCAGTGGCGAAAATTTGATGAGCTACGAGCAGTACTTC.

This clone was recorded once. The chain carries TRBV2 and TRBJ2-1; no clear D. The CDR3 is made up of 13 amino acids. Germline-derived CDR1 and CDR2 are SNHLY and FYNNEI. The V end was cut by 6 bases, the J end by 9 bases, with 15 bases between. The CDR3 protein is CASSLGATSEQFF. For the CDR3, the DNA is TGTGCCAGCAGCCTCGGAGCTACCAGTGAGCAGTTCTTC.

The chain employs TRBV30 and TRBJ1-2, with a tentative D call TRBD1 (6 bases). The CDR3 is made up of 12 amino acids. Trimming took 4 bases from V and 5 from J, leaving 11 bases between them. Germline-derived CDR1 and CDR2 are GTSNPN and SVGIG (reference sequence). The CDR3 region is CAWTGTTYGYTF. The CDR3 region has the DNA TGTGCCTGGACAGGGACAACTTATGGCTACACCTTC.

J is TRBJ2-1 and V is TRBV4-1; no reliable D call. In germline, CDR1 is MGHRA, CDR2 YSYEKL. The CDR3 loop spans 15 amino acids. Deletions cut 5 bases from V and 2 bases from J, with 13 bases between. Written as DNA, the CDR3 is TGCGCCAGCAGCGCCAAAGCCGGGCCCTACAATGAGCAGTTCTTC. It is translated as CASSAKAGPYNEQFF.

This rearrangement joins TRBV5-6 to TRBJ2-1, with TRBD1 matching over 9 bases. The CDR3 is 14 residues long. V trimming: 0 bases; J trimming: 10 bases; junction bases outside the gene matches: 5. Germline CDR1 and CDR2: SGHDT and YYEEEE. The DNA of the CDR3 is TGTGCCAGCAGCTTGGTACAGGGGGCTGGCGAGCAGTTCTTC. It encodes CASSLVQGAGEQFF.

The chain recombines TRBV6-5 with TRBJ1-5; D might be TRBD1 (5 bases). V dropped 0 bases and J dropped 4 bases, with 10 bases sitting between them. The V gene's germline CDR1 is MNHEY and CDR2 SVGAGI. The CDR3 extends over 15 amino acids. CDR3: CASSYSGGGNQPQHF. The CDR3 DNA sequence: TGTGCCAGCAGTTACTCCGGGGGTGGGAATCAGCCCCAGCATTTT.

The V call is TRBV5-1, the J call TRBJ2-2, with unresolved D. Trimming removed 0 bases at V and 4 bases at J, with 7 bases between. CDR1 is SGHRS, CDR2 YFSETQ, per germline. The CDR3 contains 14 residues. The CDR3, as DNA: TGCGCCAGCAGCTTGGGAGACCGCACCGGGGAGCTGTTTTTT. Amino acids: CASSLGDRTGELFF.